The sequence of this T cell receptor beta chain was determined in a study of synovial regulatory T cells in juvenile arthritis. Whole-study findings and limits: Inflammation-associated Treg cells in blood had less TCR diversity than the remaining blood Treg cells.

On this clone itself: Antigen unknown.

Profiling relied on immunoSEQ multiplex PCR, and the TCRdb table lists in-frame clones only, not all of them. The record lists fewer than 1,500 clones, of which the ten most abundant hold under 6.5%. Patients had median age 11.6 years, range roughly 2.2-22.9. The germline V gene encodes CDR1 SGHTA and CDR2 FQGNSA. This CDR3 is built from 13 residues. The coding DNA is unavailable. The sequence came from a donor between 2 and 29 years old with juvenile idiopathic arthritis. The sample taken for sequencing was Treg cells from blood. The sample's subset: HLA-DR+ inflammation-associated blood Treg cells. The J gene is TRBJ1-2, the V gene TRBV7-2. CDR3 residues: CASSLRGENGYTF.